These T cell receptor beta chains were read from a single sample in a study of cytomegalovirus exposure and HLA in healthy donors. Libraries were prepared by immunoSEQ multiplex PCR; TCRdb keeps only in-frame clonotypes and omits some of them. The sample consists of 250,000 to 350,000 clones, 75% to 90% of them appearing once. Sequencing was done on a sample of PBMCs. These receptors came from a man between 40 and 49 years old in good health and CMV-seropositive. Both conserved end residues are part of each CDR3. The order of the fields is D gene, J gene, V gene, clone size, CDR3 protein, CDR3 DNA. A D gene is named only where the DNA matches it firmly. Some rows mark clone size as missing; the rest say once, few, many or name a class of expanded clone.

D: TRBD1
J: TRBJ2-2
V: TRBV28
size: NA
CDR3: CASSFSVGTVGTGELFF
DNA: TGTGCCAGCAGTTTCTCCGTCGGGACAGTAGGGACCGGGGAGCTGTTTTTT

D: TRBD1
J: TRBJ2-6
V: TRBV28
size: NA
CDR3: CASSLRRTGEGPGSGANVLTF
DNA: TGTGCCAGCAGTTTAAGAAGGACAGGGGAAGGTCCCGGCTCTGGGGCCAACGTCCTGACTTTC

D: NA
J: TRBJ2-6
V: TRBV28
size: NA
CDR3: CASSLPGRSSGANVLTF
DNA: TGTGCCAGCAGTTTACCAGGGAGGTCTTCTGGGGCCAACGTCCTGACTTTC

D: NA
J: TRBJ1-4
V: TRBV5-1
size: NA
CDR3: CASSPGLQGPNEKLFF
DNA: TGCGCCAGCAGCCCGGGATTACAGGGTCCTAATGAAAAACTGTTTTTT

D: NA
J: TRBJ1-2
V: TRBV28
size: once
CDR3: CASTPAGGYGYTF
DNA: TGTGCCAGCACCCCCGCGGGGGGCTATGGCTACACCTTC

D: TRBD1
J: TRBJ1-5
V: TRBV11-2
size: NA
CDR3: CASSATGGSNQPQHF
DNA: TGTGCCAGCAGCGCGACAGGGGGCAGCAATCAGCCCCAGCATTTT

D: TRBD1
J: TRBJ1-2
V: TRBV29-1
size: NA
CDR3: CSAGQGKGYTF
DNA: TGCAGCGCAGGACAGGGGAAGGGCTACACCTTC

D: TRBD1
J: TRBJ2-7
V: TRBV11-2
size: NA
CDR3: CASSLEEGTGSFPYEQYF
DNA: TGTGCCAGCAGCTTAGAGGAGGGGACAGGGTCGTTTCCCTACGAGCAGTACTTC

D: TRBD1
J: TRBJ2-6
V: TRBV6-1
size: NA
CDR3: CASSAMTGSGANVLTF
DNA: TGTGCCAGCAGTGCGATGACAGGGTCTGGGGCCAACGTCCTGACTTTC

D: TRBD1
J: TRBJ1-1
V: TRBV11-2
size: NA
CDR3: CASSLGTGGPNTEAFF
DNA: TGTGCCAGCAGCTTAGGGACAGGGGGACCGAACACTGAAGCTTTCTTT

D: NA
J: TRBJ1-3
V: TRBV28
size: once
CDR3: CASSFRGGSGNTIYF
DNA: TGTGCCAGCAGTTTTCGGGGGGGCTCTGGAAACACCATATATTTT

D: TRBD1
J: TRBJ1-2
V: TRBV4-3
size: NA
CDR3: CASSQDRRDRGHYGYTF
DNA: TGCGCCAGCAGCCAAGATCGGAGAGACAGGGGGCACTATGGCTACACCTTC

D: TRBD1
J: TRBJ1-2
V: TRBV4-3
size: NA
CDR3: CASSPWTGVDGYTF
DNA: TGCGCCAGCAGCCCTTGGACAGGCGTGGATGGCTACACCTTC

D: TRBD2
J: TRBJ2-7
V: TRBV7-8
size: NA
CDR3: CASSLRGGRVSYEQYF
DNA: TGTGCCAGCAGCTTACGGGGCGGGAGGGTCTCCTACGAGCAGTACTTC

D: NA
J: TRBJ1-2
V: TRBV6-4
size: NA
CDR3: CASRPAGTNYGYTF
DNA: TGTGCCAGCAGGCCAGCAGGCACTAACTATGGCTACACCTTC

D: TRBD2
J: TRBJ2-5
V: TRBV5-4
size: NA
CDR3: CASSLDLAGGPRETQYF
DNA: TGTGCCAGCAGCTTGGACCTTGCGGGAGGGCCGCGGGAGACCCAGTACTTC

D: TRBD2
J: TRBJ2-1
V: TRBV29-1
size: NA
CDR3: CSGISGTEQFF
DNA: TGCAGCGGGATTAGCGGGACTGAGCAGTTCTTC

D: NA
J: TRBJ2-7
V: TRBV5-4
size: NA
CDR3: CASSLAGLAGEQYF
DNA: TGTGCCAGCAGCTTGGCTGGGCTGGCGGGGGAGCAGTACTTC

D: TRBD2
J: TRBJ2-3
V: TRBV7-9
size: NA
CDR3: CSSSLVASGSTDTQYF
DNA: TGTTCCAGCAGCTTAGTCGCTAGCGGGAGCACAGATACGCAGTATTTT

D: NA
J: TRBJ1-5
V: TRBV15
size: NA
CDR3: CATSREGPLERPQHF
DNA: TGTGCCACCAGCAGAGAGGGGCCCCTTGAGCGGCCCCAGCATTTT

D: NA
J: TRBJ2-1
V: TRBV2
size: NA
CDR3: CASRPTESSYNEQFF
DNA: TGTGCCAGCAGGCCGACAGAGAGCTCCTACAATGAGCAGTTCTTC

D: NA
J: TRBJ1-2
V: TRBV29-1
size: NA
CDR3: CSVAIHPADYGYTF
DNA: TGCAGCGTCGCTATCCACCCAGCGGACTATGGCTACACCTTC

D: NA
J: TRBJ2-5
V: TRBV18
size: once
CDR3: CASSGGLRETQYF
DNA: TGTGCCAGCTCAGGGGGGTTGCGAGAGACCCAGTACTTC

D: TRBD2
J: TRBJ2-7
V: TRBV4-1
size: NA
CDR3: CASSQGREDYEQYF
DNA: TGCGCCAGCAGCCAAGGCCGGGAGGACTACGAGCAGTACTTC

D: NA
J: TRBJ2-1
V: TRBV7-2
size: NA
CDR3: CASSAGLYQYNEQFF
DNA: TGTGCCAGCAGCGCCGGACTATACCAGTACAATGAGCAGTTCTTC

D: TRBD2
J: TRBJ2-1
V: TRBV5-1
size: NA
CDR3: CASSQGLAGVPEQFF
DNA: TGCGCCAGCAGCCAGGGACTAGCGGGAGTACCCGAGCAGTTCTTC

D: TRBD1
J: TRBJ1-5
V: TRBV9
size: NA
CDR3: CASSGGPPGQSNQPQHF
DNA: TGTGCCAGCAGCGGTGGACCCCCGGGACAGAGCAATCAGCCCCAGCATTTT

D: TRBD2
J: TRBJ2-7
V: TRBV28
size: NA
CDR3: CASSTGGPYEQYF
DNA: TGTGCCAGCAGTACGGGGGGGCCCTACGAGCAGTACTTC